These T cell receptor beta chains were read from a single sample in a study of blood T cell repertoires in COVID-19. Produced via immunoSEQ multiplex PCR; TCRdb's table is partial and in-frame only. The sample contains about 64,000 clones, about 88% of which appear only once. Sample: peripheral blood. Receptors originate from a man aged 65 to 79 with acute or convalescent COVID-19. Each CDR3 is given with its conserved first and last residue. D genes are given only for firm matches. Only part of the rows carry a size: once, few, many, or a class if the clone is expanded.

d_call	j_call	v_call	clone_size	cdr3_aa	cdr3_nt
TRBD2	TRBJ2-6	TRBV18	-	CASSSGREGPGANVLTF	TGTGCCAGCTCATCAGGGCGGGAGGGCCCTGGGGCCAACGTCCTGACTTTC
-	TRBJ1-1	TRBV4-3	-	CASSQDLLGLNTEAFF	TGCGCCAGCAGCCAAGACCTCCTTGGGCTGAACACTGAAGCTTTCTTT
-	TRBJ2-1	TRBV11-3	-	CASSLGASQNNEQFF	TGTGCCAGCAGCTTGGGGGCATCCCAAAACAATGAGCAGTTCTTC
-	TRBJ1-3	TRBV30	-	CAWSESGGNTIYF	TGTGCCTGGAGTGAGTCAGGGGGAAACACCATATATTTT
TRBD1	TRBJ1-5	TRBV15	-	CATSRDGQGRWNQPQHF	TGTGCCACCAGCAGAGATGGACAGGGTCGATGGAATCAGCCCCAGCATTTT
TRBD1	TRBJ1-2	TRBV13	-	CASSRGTGYGYTF	TGTGCCAGCAGCAGAGGGACAGGTTATGGCTACACCTTC
-	TRBJ2-2	TRBV5-6	-	CASSHHRVTGELFF	TGTGCCAGCAGCCATCACAGGGTTACCGGGGAGCTGTTTTTT
TRBD2	TRBJ2-7	TRBV4-1	few	CASSQERSGGNLREQYF	TGCGCCAGCAGCCAAGAGAGAAGCGGGGGCAACCTACGAGAGCAGTACTTC
-	TRBJ2-5	TRBV10-3	-	CAISSDRMETQYF	TGTGCCATCAGTTCAGACAGGATGGAGACCCAGTACTTC
-	TRBJ1-5	TRBV28	-	CASSLLALQQGWAQPQHF	TGTGCCAGCAGTTTACTGGCCCTCCAACAGGGTTGGGCTCAGCCCCAGCATTTT
TRBD1	TRBJ2-7	TRBV18	-	CASSPPTGGLSYEQYF	TGTGCCAGCTCACCACCGACAGGGGGACTCTCCTACGAGCAGTACTTC
TRBD1	TRBJ2-6	TRBV5-1	-	CASSFTTGVGANVLTF	TGCGCCAGCAGCTTTACGACAGGGGTAGGGGCCAACGTCCTGACTTTC
TRBD2	TRBJ2-7	TRBV20-1	-	CSASSGGSYEQYF	TGCAGTGCTAGTAGCGGGGGTAGCTACGAGCAGTACTTC
-	TRBJ1-1	TRBV6-2/TRBV6-3	few	CASSEGMNTEAFF	TGTGCCAGCAGCGAGGGAATGAACACTGAAGCTTTCTTT
TRBD1	TRBJ1-1	TRBV11-2	once	CASSSRTGWGTEAFF	TGTGCCAGCAGCTCCCGGACAGGATGGGGAACTGAAGCTTTCTTT
TRBD1	TRBJ1-2	TRBV29-1	few	CSVEVAAGGASGYTF	TGCAGCGTTGAAGTTGCGGCAGGGGGCGCGAGTGGCTACACCTTC
-	TRBJ1-2	TRBV28	-	CASRLDGGASGYTF	TGTGCCAGCAGACTTGATGGGGGGGCGTCGGGCTACACCTTC
TRBD2	TRBJ2-5	TRBV11-2	-	CASSLERLAGRETQYF	TGTGCCAGCAGCTTAGAGAGACTAGCGGGTCGAGAGACCCAGTACTTC
-	TRBJ2-5	TRBV5-1	-	CASSSSAGWETQYF	TGCGCCAGCAGCTCATCAGCGGGCTGGGAGACCCAGTACTTC
TRBD2	TRBJ2-1	TRBV5-6	-	CASSGDYPDGSYNEQFF	TGTGCCAGCAGCGGGGACTACCCGGACGGTTCCTACAATGAGCAGTTCTTC
-	TRBJ2-7	TRBV7-2	-	CASSYRDSYEQYF	TGTGCCAGCAGCTACCGGGACTCCTACGAGCAGTACTTC
-	TRBJ2-7	TRBV21-1	-	CASSKALITGAPHSEQYF	TGTGCCAGCAGCAAAGCGCTAATAACAGGCGCCCCCCACTCCGAGCAGTACTTC